This paragraph covers one T cell receptor (beta chain) sequence. The clone's antigen remains unknown. Base quality data are lacking; no much larger clone is found one base away. Libraries were made using 5' RACE. The sequencer was an Illumina HiSeq 2000. A universal primer binding site was added through template switching, and the final cDNA carried a unique molecular identifier so that TCR cDNA molecules could be counted accurately. First-strand cDNA for TCR alpha and beta chains was synthesized from specific primers in the conserved constant-segment region. To control for contamination, each cDNA library was double barcoded with a SMART-Mk sample barcode plus Illumina barcodes. TruSeq adapter sequences along with Illumina sample barcodes were introduced in two successive PCR steps. The Illumina HiSeq platform was used with custom primers to sequence TCR alpha and beta cDNA libraries. The authors processed their data as follows. Unique molecular identifiers were extracted from raw reads with MiGEC, and CDR3 positions were determined with MiXCR. For each individual, recombination models were inferred using an EM algorithm with the repgenHMM and IGoR tools. Shared clonotype analysis was performed with the tcR package in R, normalizing sharing by the product of cloneset sizes. To study raw recombination free of thymic and clonal selection effects, out-of-frame nonproductive sequences were analyzed. The public reads were run again by TCRdb, first through fastp at Q25 and then through MiXCR, and only productive beta chains were kept. Here each entry gathers all rows of one CDR3 protein and keeps the most common genes and DNA. These V and J calls rely on TCRdb rather than the paper's analysis. This sample gives 200,000 to 250,000 distinct CDR3 sequences in total; around 8% of them show up just once. Of the sample, approximately 2% is held by the ten largest clones.

These data come from a study of identical twins (dated by TCRdb to 2015 to 2016). Study-wide context: The study deep-sequenced TCR alpha and beta repertoires from monozygotic twins, unrelated adults of various ages and cord blood to test whether fetal clonotypes persist. To rule out contamination, the twin experiments were replicated at different times with different library preparation protocols. Results the study describes overall, beyond this receptor: Zero-insertion analyses could be partly confounded by invariant T cells such as MAIT and iNKT, although diverse VJ usage argued against such confounding for most clonotypes. Abundant cord blood beta clonotypes carried fewer insertions; young adult naive repertoires showed a weaker similar trend, while memory repertoires showed none. In beta out-of-frame sequences, excess twin sharing was weaker, because having fewer shared sequences lowered the signal-to-noise ratio. Recombination models systematically underestimated out-of-frame TCR alpha sharing in monozygotic twins but agreed with sharing between unrelated individuals. Compared with coincidental sharing between unrelated individuals, out-of-frame TCR alpha sequences shared between twins showed an excess of sequences with low generation probability. Because the same donors could not be followed over many years, conclusions were based on cross-sectional statistical analysis.

Every donor in the study was a healthy Caucasian. Three pairs of female monozygotic twins, all aged about 18 to 29 years, made up the twin cohort. Miltenyi CD45RO+ enrichment and human naive T-cell isolation kits were used to isolate memory (CD45RO+) and naive T cells from PBMC. The germline V end is reduced by 4 bases and the J end by 7 bases; junction bases left unmatched: 6. The CDR3, cysteine through phenylalanine, is 13 amino acids long. The retained sequence is limited to the CDR3, 39 bases, with the frame set at the first base. CDR1 and CDR2 are drawn from the germline V gene: SGHTA, FQGNSA. Another study also made use of these data, one on yellow fever vaccine responses in identical twins. The second source states: According to the authors, the vaccine-induced T cell response in identical twins seemed to be partly convergent and partly specific to each individual. In identical twins, the study followed T cell clones that responded to the vaccine with precision.

This clonotype was obtained from a woman aged 18-29 years in good health. The sequenced sample consisted of memory (CD45RO+) T cells sorted from blood. Reading the label with the study, this specimen's cell subset or site is: CD45RO+ enriched T cells. The sequence is built from TRBV7-2 and TRBJ1-2, with 7 junctional bases fitting TRBD1. The CDR3 in this case is CASSWPTGIGYTF. The sequenced DNA is TGTGCCAGCAGCTGGCCGACAGGGATTGGCTACACCTTC. The reference TRBV7-2 and TRBJ1-2 proteins fill in what lies around the CDR3, so the full variable domain reads GAGVSQSPSNKVTEKGKDVELRCDPISGHTALYWYRQSLGQGLEFLIYFQGNSAPDKSGLPSDRFSAERTGGSVSTLTIQRTQQEDSAVYLCASSWPTGIGYTFGSGTRLTVV.